The text below deals with one T cell receptor beta chain. The data were obtained in a study of blood T cells in healthy people across ages. The germline V gene has CDR1 SGHRS and CDR2 YFSETQ. The CDR3 consists of 14 residues. Then a second PCR, running about 6 to 12 cycles, was carried out with a sample-barcoded 5' primer and a J-beta primer mix. All cDNA molecules were each tagged by a template-switch adaptor with 12 random nucleotides. TCRdb ran MiXCR on the 5' RACE reads and lists one entry per CDR3 protein. The sample lists 700,000 to 900,000 distinct CDR3 sequences, 25% to 30% occurring once. Peripheral blood from each donor was collected in a volume of 8 to 10 milliliters. The data were also submitted as part of a second study, on T cells of mothers and their children.

The specimen sequenced was blood. The clonotype comes from a boy younger than 18 in good health. This chain connects TRBV5-1 to TRBJ2-1; unclear D gene. The J call may be incorrect, as the DNA end agrees better with TRBJ2-7. CDR3 sequence reads: CASSLEGLRSEQYF. The CDR3 DNA is TGCGCCAGCAGCTTGGAAGGATTAAGAAGCGAGCAGTACTTC.